This entry lists 6 T cell receptor beta chains sequenced from one sample in a study of blood T cell repertoires in COVID-19. The repertoire was sequenced with immunoSEQ multiplex PCR; TCRdb's copy has only in-frame clones and lacks some. The sample holds hundreds of thousands of clones, about four fifths seen once. The sequenced material came from peripheral blood. The receptors were gathered from a man of 80 years or more with acute or convalescent COVID-19.

The gene calls are TRBV5-5 and TRBJ2-3; 8 bases match TRBD2. The V and J ends lost 0 bases and 2 bases, in that order; junction bases with no gene match: 5. The CDR3 consists of 16 residues. CDR1 and CDR2 (germline): SGHKS, YYEKEE (reference sequence). This chain's CDR3 is CASSLALAGYTDTQYF. The CDR3 DNA sequence: TGTGCCAGCAGCTTGGCTCTAGCGGGCTACACAGATACGCAGTATTTT.

This sequence joins TRBV27 and TRBJ1-6; tentatively, D is TRBD1 (6 bases). The length of the CDR3 is 14 residues. Germline V gene lookup returns CDR1 MNHEY and CDR2 SMNVEV (reference sequence). Trimming pared 6 bases from V and 6 bases from J, leaving 12 bases between. CDR3 region: CASSFRGGNSPLHF. The CDR3 nucleotides are TGTGCCAGCAGCTTCAGGGGCGGTAATTCACCCCTCCACTTT.

The chain combines TRBV7-9 with TRBJ1-5, with D possibly being TRBD1 (5 bases). Looked up from germline, CDR1 is SEHNR and CDR2 is FQNEAQ (reference sequence). The CDR3 consists of 17 residues. V dropped 2 bases and J dropped 0 bases, with 14 bases sitting between them. The CDR3: CASSLFSGLDSNQPQHF. The CDR3 DNA reads as TGTGCCAGCAGCTTATTTTCGGGACTCGATAGCAATCAGCCCCAGCATTTT. Based on the CDR3 plus reference TRBV7-9 and TRBJ1-5, the full variable domain is DTGVSQNPRHKITKRGQNVTFRCDPISEHNRLYWYRQTLGQGPEFLTYFQNEAQLEKSRLLSDRFSAERPKGSFSTLEIQRTEQGDSAMYLCASSLFSGLDSNQPQHFGDGTRLSIL.

V usage is TRBV7-9 and J usage is TRBJ1-1; perhaps TRBD1 as D (6 bases). The V gene lost 0 bases and the J gene lost 4 bases, with 15 bases spanning the gap. This CDR3 spans 16 amino acids. Germline lookup yields CDR1 SEHNR and CDR2 FQNEAQ (reference sequence). CDR3 in amino acids: CASSLAGGRGTTEAFF. The CDR3 DNA reads as TGTGCCAGCAGCTTAGCCGGAGGCAGGGGAACCACTGAAGCTTTCTTT.

The rearrangement joins TRBV9 to TRBJ2-1; TRBD2 might be the D (6 bases). Germline CDR1 and CDR2: SGDLS and YYNGEE. V lost 0 bases and J lost 4, with 11 bases in between. This CDR3 comprises 15 residues. In DNA, the CDR3 is TGTGCCAGCAGCGTAGAGTTGGCGGGATACAATGAGCAGTTCTTC. It codes for CASSVELAGYNEQFF.

The chain employs TRBV9 and TRBJ1-1, with TRBD1 matching 9 bases. This CDR3 has 11 residues. CDR1 is SGDLS and CDR2 is YYNGEE in the germline V gene. V was pared by 7 bases and J by 10 bases, with 5 bases of the junction left unmatched. CDR3 loop: CASRTGGRAFF. The DNA for the CDR3 is TGTGCCAGCCGAACAGGGGGCAGAGCTTTCTTT.